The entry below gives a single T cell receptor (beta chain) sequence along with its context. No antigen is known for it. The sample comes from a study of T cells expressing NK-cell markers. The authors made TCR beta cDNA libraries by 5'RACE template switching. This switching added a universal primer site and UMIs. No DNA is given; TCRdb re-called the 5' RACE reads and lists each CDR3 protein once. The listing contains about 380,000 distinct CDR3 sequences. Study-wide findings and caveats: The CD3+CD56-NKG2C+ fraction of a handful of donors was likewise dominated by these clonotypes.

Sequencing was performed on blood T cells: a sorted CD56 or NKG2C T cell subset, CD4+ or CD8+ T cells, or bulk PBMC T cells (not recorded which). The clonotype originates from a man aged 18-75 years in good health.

The CDR3 is CASSWFQDTEAFF. This sequence joins TRBV6-5 and TRBJ1-1. The CDR3 is made up of 13 amino acids. Germline CDR1 MNHEY, CDR2 SVGAGI.